The sequence of this T cell receptor (beta chain) was determined in a study of beta chain features in type 1 diabetes. The sample holds a few counts of this clone. With 0 bases removed from V and 7 bases from J, the gap between germline ends came to 18 bases. CDR3 length: 16 residues. Per the germline V gene, CDR1 is LNHNV and CDR2 is YYDKDF (reference sequence). Reverse transcribing all isolated RNA meant expressed TCRB transcripts were sequenced. Using immunoSEQ multiplex PCR, the repertoire was profiled, and TCRdb retains in-frame clones only, with some absent. Here the sample spans 350,000 or so clones, around 20% being singletons.

The chain is built from TRBV15 and TRBJ1-2; D uncertain. The sequence was obtained from a woman aged 18-35 years in good health. Material for sequencing was naive CD4+ T cells from blood. The CDR3 DNA sequence: TGTGCCACCAGCAGAGATCCGAGAGGCGGTGGCAGTGGCTACACCTTC. Amino acids: CATSRDPRGGGSGYTF.